This TCR beta chain was recorded in a study of CD8 T cells in ankylosing spondylitis. Whole-study results and caveats: Prior literature has documented some motif variants in synovial fluid and blood from reactive arthritis. With a CD8+ phenotype, disease-linked clones were relatively rare in peripheral blood. Blood of patients with ankylosing spondylitis appeared to be characterized by a TCR beta motif of eight highly homologous variants.

MiXCR was run by TCRdb on the 5' RACE reads, yielding one entry per CDR3 protein. The sample has about 540,000 distinct CDR3 sequences, about an eighth seen once. This clonotype occurred a few times. Its antigen is not known. J was trimmed by 2 bases and V by 1 base; bases with no gene match: 4. Per the germline V gene, CDR1 is SEHNR and CDR2 is FQNEAQ (reference sequence). The CDR3 runs to 16 residues. The chain links TRBV7-9 to TRBJ2-1, with 8 bases aligning to TRBD2. Sample: blood, either unsorted or a sorted T cell fraction (not recorded which). The TCR comes from a male donor with ankylosing spondylitis. CDR3 sequence (DNA): TGTGCCAGCAGCTTAGACCCGGGAGGGCCCTACAATGAGCAGTTCTTC. It yields the protein CASSLDPGGPYNEQFF.